The 12 T cell receptor beta chains reported below all come from one sample, sequenced in a study of T cells in tuberculosis. Documented time point: new active TB diagnosis, blood taken before or within 7 days of starting treatment. Here immunoSEQ multiplex PCR was the method, and the copy in TCRdb shows in-frame clones only, minus some. The table lists about 33,000 clones, just over 90% of them singletons. This sample comprised PBMCs, obtained at tuberculosis diagnosis. Receptors originate from an adult with tuberculosis. Some clones in this sample may be carry-over from other donors' samples.

The V gene is TRBV7-9, the J gene TRBJ1-1; tentatively, D is TRBD1 (6 bases). The CDR3 runs to 13 residues. V lost 5 bases and J 2 bases, leaving 9 bases between the germline ends. Germline loops: CDR1 SEHNR, CDR2 FQNEAQ (reference sequence). The CDR3 region has the DNA TGTGCCAGCAGCCTGGACAGAAACACTGAAGCTTTCTTT. Its translation: CASSLDRNTEAFF.

The CDR3 loop is CASNRDTYNEQFF. Here the CDR3 DNA reads TGTGCCAGCAACCGGGACACCTACAATGAGCAGTTCTTC. The rearrangement links TRBV25-1 to TRBJ2-1, with a weak D call TRBD1 (6 bases). The CDR3 runs to 13 residues. V gave up 7 bases and J gave up 2 bases, with 9 bases separating them. Germline V CDR1 and CDR2: MGHDK, SYGVNS.

This chain uses TRBV29-1 with TRBJ2-7, with 10 nucleotides matching TRBD2. Losses at the gene ends were 7 bases for V and 5 bases for J; bases not matched to a gene: 8. The CDR3 has 13 amino acids. CDR1 and CDR2 from the germline V gene are SQVTM and ANQGSEA. The CDR3 nucleotides read TGCAGCGGAAAAGCGGGGGGGCACGACGAGCAGTACTTC. This gives the protein CSGKAGGHDEQYF.

This chain connects TRBV7-9 to TRBJ2-1; 13 bases line up with TRBD2. The CDR3 spans 17 residues. The germline V gene encodes CDR1 SEHNR and CDR2 FQNEAQ (reference sequence). Trimming removed 5 bases from V and 1 base from J; junction bases left unmatched: 5. The CDR3 nucleotides are TGTGCCAGCAGCCTACTAGCGGGGGGGAGGTCCTACAATGAGCAGTTCTTC. Protein product: CASSLLAGGRSYNEQFF.

The J gene is TRBJ1-6, the V gene TRBV6-5, with unresolved D. The CDR3 contains 13 residues. CDR1 is MNHEY and CDR2 is SVGAGI in the germline V gene. V shed 2 bases and J shed 6 bases, with 5 bases lying between them. CDR3 loop: CASSYEINSPLHF. The CDR3 bases are TGTGCCAGCAGTTACGAGATTAATTCACCCCTCCACTTT.

This clone was detected once. J is TRBJ1-2 and V is TRBV5-6, with TRBD1 matching over 9 bases. The CDR3 sequence is 16 residues long. Germline V gives CDR1 SGHDT, CDR2 YYEEEE. V was pared by 1 base and J by 2 bases, with 6 bases of the junction left unmatched. CDR3 in amino acids: CASSLFRGQGNYGYTF. For the CDR3, the DNA is TGTGCCAGCAGCTTGTTTCGGGGACAGGGAAACTATGGCTACACCTTC. The variable domain in full, with the rest retrieved from reference TRBV5-6 and TRBJ1-2, is DAGVTQSPTHLIKTRGQQVTLRCSPKSGHDTVSWYQQALGQGPQFIFQYYEEEERQRGNFPDRFSGHQFPNYSSELNVNALLLGDSALYLCASSLFRGQGNYGYTFGSGTRLTVV.

The V and J genes are TRBV6-6 and TRBJ2-1; 11 bases are shared with TRBD1. V shed 4 bases, J shed 7 bases, and the junction held 9 bases outside the gene matches. The germline CDR1 and CDR2 sequences are MNHNY and SVGAGI (reference sequence). This CDR3 is built from 16 residues. CDR3 sequence: CASSSHRTGGINEQFF. DNA of the CDR3: TGTGCCAGCAGTTCACACCGGACAGGGGGCATAAATGAGCAGTTCTTC.

The gene calls are TRBV14 and TRBJ2-3; no firm D call. V dropped 0 bases and J dropped 9 bases, with 7 bases sitting between them. The CDR3 runs 12 residues. Germline loops: CDR1 SGHDN, CDR2 FVKESK. DNA of the CDR3: TGTGCCAGCAGCCAAGACAGGTCGACGCAGTATTTT. Translation gives CASSQDRSTQYF. The whole variable domain, filled in from reference TRBV14 and TRBJ2-3, reads EAGVTQFPSHSVIEKGQTVTLRCDPISGHDNLYWYRRVMGKEIKFLLHFVKESKQDESGMPNNRFLAERTGGTYSTLKVQPAELEDSGVYFCASSQDRSTQYFGPGTRLTVL.

The rearrangement joins TRBV7-9 to TRBJ2-3; 15 bases line up with TRBD2. This CDR3 has 17 amino acids. V gave up 0 bases and J gave up 3 bases; unmatched junction bases: 1. CDR1 and CDR2 (germline): SEHNR, FQNEAQ (reference sequence). The CDR3: CASSLAGLAGGTDTQYF. The CDR3 DNA is TGTGCCAGCAGCTTAGCGGGACTAGCGGGGGGAACAGATACGCAGTATTTT.

This clone came up once. This chain links TRBV7-9 with TRBJ1-1, with 7 bases matching TRBD1. J lost 0 bases, V lost 3 bases, and 7 bases had no gene match. Looked up from germline, CDR1 is SEHNR and CDR2 is FQNEAQ (reference sequence). This CDR3 has 16 amino acids. The CDR3 loop is CASSFIGGDLNTEAFF. DNA of the CDR3: TGTGCCAGCAGCTTTATAGGGGGCGACCTGAACACTGAAGCTTTCTTT.

V usage is TRBV2 and J usage is TRBJ2-1; TRBD1 is a possible D gene (6 bases). The V end lost 8 bases, the J end lost 4 bases, and 12 bases lay between the germline ends. Germline V gives CDR1 SNHLY, CDR2 FYNNEI. The CDR3 has 13 residues. The chain's CDR3 is CASGHRVYNEQFF. Written as DNA, the CDR3 is TGTGCCAGCGGTCACAGGGTTTACAATGAGCAGTTCTTC.

This rearrangement joins TRBV10-3 to TRBJ2-7, with 7 bases fitting TRBD1. The ends lost 6 bases at V and 10 bases at J; junction bases unmatched: 12. Germline CDR1 ENHRY, CDR2 SYGVKD. The CDR3 sequence is 13 residues long. In nucleotides, the CDR3 is TGTGCCATCAGCCCGGTGCCCGACAGGGACCAGTACTTC. Encoded protein: CAISPVPDRDQYF.